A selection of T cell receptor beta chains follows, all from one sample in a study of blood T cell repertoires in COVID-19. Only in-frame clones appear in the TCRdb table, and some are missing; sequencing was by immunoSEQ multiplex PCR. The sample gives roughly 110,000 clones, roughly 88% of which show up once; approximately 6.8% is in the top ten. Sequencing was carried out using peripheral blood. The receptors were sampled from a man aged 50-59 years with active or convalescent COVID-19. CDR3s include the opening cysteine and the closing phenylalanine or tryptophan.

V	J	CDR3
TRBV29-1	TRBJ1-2	CSVTRGPNYGYTF
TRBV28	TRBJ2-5	CASSLTGIQETQYF
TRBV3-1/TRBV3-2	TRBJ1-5	CASSFGGSNQPQHF
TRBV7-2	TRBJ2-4	CASSPGTSGNIQYF
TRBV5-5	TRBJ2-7	CASSLGTYRALHEQYF
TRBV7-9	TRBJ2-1	CASLGSGGNEQFF
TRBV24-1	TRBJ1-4	CATSDPGGTDEKLFF
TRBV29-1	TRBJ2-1	CSVAPLAGGPNEQFF
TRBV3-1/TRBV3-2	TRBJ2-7	CASSVHYEQYF
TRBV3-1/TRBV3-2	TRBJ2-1	CASSPILGNEQFF
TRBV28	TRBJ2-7	CASGGSYEQYF
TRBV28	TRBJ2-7	CASRSPGGGTEQYF
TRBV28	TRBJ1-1	CASSLAGWSTNTEAFF
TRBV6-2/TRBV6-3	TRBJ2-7	CASSYIGASGRHEQYF
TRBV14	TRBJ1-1	CASSLIGDTEAFF
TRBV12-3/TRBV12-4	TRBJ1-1	CASTTQGRPEAFF
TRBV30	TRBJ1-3	CAWSVGGAYGNTIYF
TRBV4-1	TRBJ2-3	CASSRTSASTDTQYF
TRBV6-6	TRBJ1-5	CASSYRDSNQPQHF
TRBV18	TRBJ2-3	CASSPGGRGSTDTQYF
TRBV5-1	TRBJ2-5	CASSFHAAGGPETQYF
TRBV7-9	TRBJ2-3	CASSYPPGLDATDTQYF
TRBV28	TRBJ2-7	CASSFQTGPYEQYF
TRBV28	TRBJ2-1	CASSWGQGHNEQFF
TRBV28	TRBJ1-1	CASSPFTGVLTEAFF
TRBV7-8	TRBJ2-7	CASSLAGTSGAYEQYF
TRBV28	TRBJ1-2	CASSPTTSTGGKGYTF
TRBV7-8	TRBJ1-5	CASSLVGRAFNQPQHF
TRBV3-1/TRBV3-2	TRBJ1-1	CASSSRHLLNTEAFF
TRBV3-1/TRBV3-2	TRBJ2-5	CASSLRTSGIGETQYF
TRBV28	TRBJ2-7	CASSLGTHWGQYF
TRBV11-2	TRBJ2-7	CASSFNWGGVGGIYEQYF
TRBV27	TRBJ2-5	CASSSPLAGVGTQYF
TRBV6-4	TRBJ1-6	CASSAKTSGSPLHF
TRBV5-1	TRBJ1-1	CASSLQGGGTEAFF
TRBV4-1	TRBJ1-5	CASSQEEAGSRPQHF